The 8 T cell receptor beta chains listed next were all sequenced from one sample in a study of T cells in Graves' hyperthyroidism and ophthalmopathy. Template material for amplifying TCR beta CDR3 regions consisted of RNA transcripts. First-round RT-PCR with HTBI primers amplified the TCR CDR3 region. TCRdb passed the multiplex PCR reads through MiXCR, listing each CDR3 protein once. The table shows under 650,000 distinct CDR3 sequences, with 15% to 20% occurring only once. Sequenced: blood. The receptors stem from a woman aged 30 to 39 with Graves' hyperthyroidism.

The chain uses TRBV24-1 and TRBJ2-2; D possibly matches TRBD1 or TRBD2 (5 bases each). V was pared by 4 bases and J by 6 bases, with 8 bases between. Germline lookup yields CDR1 KGHDR and CDR2 SFDVKD. The CDR3 has 13 amino acids. CDR3 sequence (DNA): TGTGCCACCAGTGAAGGGGACCCCGGGGAGCTGTTTTTT. This codes for CATSEGDPGELFF.

This clonotype was counted at least ten times. The rearrangement joins TRBV5-5 to TRBJ1-5; TRBD1 matches 7 bases. Germline V gene data show CDR1 as SGHKS and CDR2 as YYEKEE (reference sequence). The CDR3 extends over 15 amino acids. Trimming at V came to 4 bases and at J to 4 bases, leaving 8 bases not matched to a gene. The CDR3 region has the DNA TGTGCCAGCAGCCAGGGACAGCTAATAAATCAGCCCCAGCATTTT. Its protein product is CASSQGQLINQPQHF.

Details on this clonotype: One base away lies a much larger clone, so this may be a sequencing read error. The CDR3 reads CATGDSNQPQHF. The CDR3, as DNA: TGTGCCACCGGGGATAGCAATCAGCCCCAGCATTTT. V and J are TRBV24-1 and TRBJ1-5; the D is unclear. The CDR3 totals 12 residues. V was cut by 9 bases and J by 0 bases, with 5 bases left in between. Germline loops: CDR1 KGHDR, CDR2 SFDVKD.

This clonotype was detected many times. The gene calls are TRBV3-1 and TRBJ1-4; 7 nucleotides line up with TRBD1. The J segment lost 7 bases and the V segment lost 1 base, leaving 3 bases of the junction unmatched. The CDR3 sequence is 14 residues long. Germline CDR1 reads LGHDT; CDR2 reads YNNKEL (reference sequence). The CDR3 DNA follows: TGTGCCAGCAGCCAAGCACAGGGGATTGAAAAACTGTTTTTT. It specifies CASSQAQGIEKLFF.

This clonotype was seen repeatedly, ten times or more. The chain is built from TRBV11-3 and TRBJ2-1; TRBD2 aligns across 11 bases. The germline CDR1 and CDR2 sequences are SGHNT and YENEEA. Germline trimming cut 0 bases from V and 6 bases from J; bases unmatched to any gene: 10. This CDR3 has 18 residues. CDR3 protein: CASSLDSSGRLVGNEQFF. DNA of the CDR3: TGTGCCAGCAGCTTAGATTCTAGCGGGAGGTTGGTCGGCAATGAGCAGTTCTTC.

This clonotype was found many times. The V and J genes are TRBV7-2 and TRBJ2-3; D remains ambiguous. The CDR3 sequence is 11 residues long. The V and J ends lost 5 bases and 4 bases respectively, with 4 bases between them. Germline V gene lookup returns CDR1 SGHTA and CDR2 FQGNSA. Written as DNA, the CDR3 is TGTGCCAGCAGCCGATCAGATACGCAGTATTTT. Protein: CASSRSDTQYF.

This clonotype was counted at least ten times. The rearrangement links TRBV27 to TRBJ1-5; a weak D match, TRBD1 (6 bases). In germline, CDR1 is MNHEY, CDR2 SMNVEV (reference sequence). The CDR3 contains 15 residues. V gave up 5 bases and J gave up 0 bases, with 11 bases separating them. The CDR3 loop reads CASSIQGNSNQPQHF. Here the CDR3 DNA reads TGTGCCAGCAGTATACAGGGTAATAGCAATCAGCCCCAGCATTTT.

The gene calls are TRBV6-1 and TRBJ1-3; D call uncertain. Trimming cost V 6 bases and J 0 bases, with 12 bases left between them. The CDR3 spans 15 residues. The germline V gene has CDR1 MNHNS and CDR2 SASEGT. CDR3 in DNA: TGTGCCAGCAGCCCCAGCGGGTACTCTGGAAACACCATATATTTT. As protein: CASSPSGYSGNTIYF.